The clone carrying this T cell receptor (beta chain) came up many times. This CDR3 is 15 amino acids long. CDR1 and CDR2 (germline): SGHTA, FQGNSA. Trimming left V 1 base short and J 5 bases short, with 14 bases between. This specimen comes from a study of regulatory T cells in long-lasting Graves disease. Building the TCR beta libraries relied on iRepertoire HTBI primers, and CDR3 regions underwent Arm-PCR. TCRdb fed the multiplex PCR reads into MiXCR, producing one record per CDR3 protein. Of about 220,000 distinct CDR3 sequences listed, 15% to 20% were seen once; the top ten hold roughly 10%. Indicated time point: newly diagnosed GD, antithyroid drugs for less than 3 months. The TCR library was made from RNA extracted from PBMCs. This sample was shared with a second study, whose subject was T cells in Graves' hyperthyroidism and ophthalmopathy.

The V call is TRBV7-2, the J call TRBJ1-1, with D hard to call. This material consisted of peripheral blood mononuclear cells (PBMCs), taken at new diagnosis, from a patient treated with antithyroid drugs. The receptor was isolated from a woman between 25 and 40 years old with Graves disease. CDR3 nucleotide sequence: TGTGCCAGCAGCTTAGGATCCAGAACCGCAACTGAAGCTTTCTTT. The encoded protein is CASSLGSRTATEAFF.